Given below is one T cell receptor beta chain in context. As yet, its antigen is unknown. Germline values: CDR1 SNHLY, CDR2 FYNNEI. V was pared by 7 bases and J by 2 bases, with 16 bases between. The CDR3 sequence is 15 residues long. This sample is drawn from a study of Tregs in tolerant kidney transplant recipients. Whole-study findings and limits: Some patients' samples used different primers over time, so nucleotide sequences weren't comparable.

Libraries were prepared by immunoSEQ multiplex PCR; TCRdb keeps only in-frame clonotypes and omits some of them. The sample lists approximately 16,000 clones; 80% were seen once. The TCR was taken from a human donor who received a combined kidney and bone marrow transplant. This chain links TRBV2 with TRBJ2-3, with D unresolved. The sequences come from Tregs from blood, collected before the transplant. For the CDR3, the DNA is TGTGCCAGCACCCGACTTGTGGTACTCACAGATACGCAGTATTTT. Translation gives CASTRLVVLTDTQYF. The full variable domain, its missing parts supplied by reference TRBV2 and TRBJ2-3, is EPEVTQTPSHQVTQMGQEVILRCVPISNHLYFYWYRQILGQKVEFLVSFYNNEISEKSEIFDDQFSVERPDGSNFTLKIRSTKLEDSAMYFCASTRLVVLTDTQYFGPGTRLTVL.